The 23 T cell receptor beta chains below were found in one sample sequenced in a study of blood T cell repertoires in COVID-19. Produced via immunoSEQ multiplex PCR; TCRdb's table is partial and in-frame only. There are approximately 290,000 clones in the sample; about 86% occur only once, and approximately 15% lies in the top ten. The material sequenced was peripheral blood. The receptors were gathered from a person aged 65 to 85 with COVID-19, enrolled during active disease.

V is TRBV7-3 and J is TRBJ2-1; 9 nucleotides line up with TRBD2. Germline lookup yields CDR1 SGHTA and CDR2 FQGTGA. The CDR3 is 14 amino acids. V dropped 0 bases and J dropped 8; count of bases not matched to a gene: 2. This chain's CDR3 is CASSLTGTSYEQFF. As DNA, the CDR3 is TGTGCCAGCAGCTTAACCGGGACTAGCTATGAGCAGTTCTTC.

The rearrangement uses TRBV7-3 and TRBJ1-2, with D tentatively TRBD1 (5 bases). The CDR3 is made up of 18 amino acids. With 1 base removed from V and 4 bases from J, the gap between germline ends came to 22 bases. Per germline, CDR1 SGHTA and CDR2 FQGTGA. The CDR3 spells CASSLKSGIRVLCYGYTF. The CDR3, as DNA: TGTGCCAGCAGCTTAAAGTCAGGGATCCGGGTCCTCTGCTATGGCTACACCTTC.

The chain carries TRBV5-4 and TRBJ2-5; D unclear. From germline, CDR1 is SGHNT and CDR2 YYREEE (reference sequence). The CDR3 loop spans 13 amino acids. V lost 2 bases to trimming and J lost 2 bases, with 7 bases between them. In DNA, the CDR3 is TGTGCCAGCAGCTTCAACTCTCAAGAGACCCAGTACTTC. Protein sequence: CASSFNSQETQYF.

This clone was recorded once. V and J are TRBV5-1 and TRBJ1-1; weak D call: TRBD1 (5 bases). Germline V gene sequence: CDR1 SGHRS, CDR2 YFSETQ. V was shortened by 4 bases and J by 5 bases, with 12 bases between the two germline ends. The CDR3 loop spans 13 amino acids. CDR3 nucleotides: TGCGCCAGCAGCAGTCTCCAGGGAACTGAAGCTTTCTTT. Protein sequence: CASSSLQGTEAFF. Full variable domain (outside the CDR3, taken from reference TRBV5-1 and TRBJ1-1): KAGVTQTPRYLIKTRGQQVTLSCSPISGHRSVSWYQQTPGQGLQFLFEYFSETQRNKGNFPGRFSGRQFSNSRSEMNVSTLELGDSALYLCASSSLQGTEAFFGQGTRLTVV.

This clone showed up just once. CDR3 residues: CASSLSTVFEAFF. CDR3 bases: TGTGCCAGCAGCTTGAGCACAGTCTTTGAAGCTTTCTTT. This chain links TRBV5-6 with TRBJ1-1, with unresolved D. The CDR3 contains 13 residues. The V and J ends lost 1 base and 7 bases respectively, with 11 bases between them. Germline CDR1 is SGHDT and CDR2 is YYEEEE.

The rearrangement uses TRBV4-3 and TRBJ2-1; D uncertain. The CDR3 has 14 amino acids. Germline CDR1 reads LGHNA; CDR2 reads YSLEER. V lost 1 base and J 0 bases, leaving 4 bases between the germline ends. The CDR3 reads CASSQGYSYNEQFF. The CDR3 nucleotides read TGCGCCAGCAGCCAAGGCTACTCCTACAATGAGCAGTTCTTC.

The chain is built from TRBV3-1 (or the pseudogene TRBV3-2) and TRBJ1-2, with TRBD1 matching 10 bases. The V gene end was trimmed by 3 bases and the J gene end by 2 bases; junction bases not matched to a gene: 6. The CDR3 runs to 16 residues. Per germline, CDR1 LGHDT and CDR2 YNNKEL (reference sequence). The DNA for the CDR3 is TGTGCCAGCAGCCATCCGGGACAGGGGCGAAACTATGGCTACACCTTC. This sequence encodes CASSHPGQGRNYGYTF.

The CDR3 reads CASSLDRGANSPLHF. CDR3 DNA sequence: TGTGCCAGCAGCTTAGATCGGGGAGCCAATTCACCCCTCCACTTT. V and J are TRBV7-2 and TRBJ1-6; D uncertain. The CDR3 covers 15 residues. Trimming removed 1 base at V and 7 bases at J, with 11 bases between. Germline loops: CDR1 SGHTA, CDR2 FQGNSA.

This sequence joins TRBV19 and TRBJ1-2; 7 bases fit TRBD1. The germline V gene encodes CDR1 LNHDA and CDR2 SQIVND (reference sequence). The J segment lost 5 bases and the V segment lost 5 bases, leaving 8 bases of the junction unmatched. The CDR3 is 14 residues long. The CDR3 DNA sequence: TGTGCCAGTAGTTTACCCGGGACAGCATATGGCTACACCTTC. Its protein product is CASSLPGTAYGYTF.

The chain recombines TRBV6-5 with TRBJ2-2; the match to TRBD2 covers 10 bases. The trim removed 5 bases at V and 2 bases at J, leaving 2 bases unmatched. The CDR3 is made up of 15 amino acids. Germline V CDR1 and CDR2: MNHEY, SVGAGI. For the CDR3, the DNA is TGTGCCAGCAGTCTAGCGGGGGCCAACACCGGGGAGCTGTTTTTT. Its translation: CASSLAGANTGELFF.

The genes are TRBV9 and TRBJ2-1, with 12 bases aligning to TRBD2. V lost 0 bases to trimming and J lost 6 bases; unmatched junction nucleotides: 4. CDR3 size: 16 residues. Germline V gene lookup returns CDR1 SGDLS and CDR2 YYNGEE. CDR3 loop: CASSVALAGGGNEQFF. Here the CDR3 DNA reads TGTGCCAGCAGCGTAGCACTAGCGGGAGGAGGCAATGAGCAGTTCTTC.

J is TRBJ2-7 and V is TRBV2; no reliable D call. The germline CDR1 and CDR2 sequences are SNHLY and FYNNEI. V lost 4 bases and J 6 bases, leaving 7 bases between the germline ends. This CDR3 has 11 amino acids. The CDR3 protein is CASSVASEQYF. Here the CDR3 DNA reads TGTGCCAGCAGTGTGGCATCCGAGCAGTACTTC.

The chain couples TRBV19 to TRBJ2-1; 11 bases are a match to TRBD2. This CDR3 has 16 amino acids. The trim removed 5 bases at V and 6 bases at J, leaving 9 bases unmatched. Germline CDR1 and CDR2: LNHDA and SQIVND (reference sequence). The CDR3 DNA reads as TGTGCCAGTAGTGTAATTAGCGGGAGGGCCTCCAATGAGCAGTTCTTC. Translation: CASSVISGRASNEQFF.

This chain connects TRBV2 to TRBJ2-2, with D tentatively TRBD1 (6 bases). V was pared by 5 bases and J by 5 bases, with 9 bases between. The CDR3 consists of 13 residues. Germline V gives CDR1 SNHLY, CDR2 FYNNEI. CDR3 loop: CASSITGTGELFF. The CDR3 DNA is TGTGCCAGCAGTATAACAGGGACCGGGGAGCTGTTTTTT.

J is TRBJ2-1 and V is TRBV24-1; D gene ambiguous. The CDR3 totals 14 residues. V was clipped by 0 bases and J by 5 bases, with 7 bases between them. Looked up from germline, CDR1 is KGHDR and CDR2 is SFDVKD. The CDR3 bases are TGTGCCACCAGTGATTTGGGGCAGCACAATGAGCAGTTCTTC. Translation: CATSDLGQHNEQFF.

This CDR3 is CASSLSLAGYNEQFF. The CDR3, as DNA: TGTGCCAGCAGCTTATCTTTAGCGGGCTACAATGAGCAGTTCTTC. The rearrangement joins TRBV7-6 to TRBJ2-1, with TRBD2 matching over 7 bases. The CDR3 sequence is 15 residues long. After removal of 2 bases from V and 3 bases from J, the junction contained 4 bases not matched to a gene. Germline V CDR1 and CDR2: SGHVS, FNYEAQ.

The V and J genes are TRBV19 and TRBJ2-2; possibly TRBD2 for D (7 bases). Germline V gene sequence: CDR1 LNHDA, CDR2 SQIVND (reference sequence). The CDR3 sequence is 14 residues long. Deletions cut 3 bases from V and 6 bases from J, with 11 bases between. CDR3 DNA: TGTGCCAGTAGTATCGGGGGGCGCGCCGGGGAGCTGTTTTTT. Translated, it gives CASSIGGRAGELFF.

The genes are TRBV11-2 and TRBJ1-1, with a tentative D call TRBD1 (5 bases). This CDR3 spans 13 amino acids. Germline lookup yields CDR1 SGHAT and CDR2 FQNNGV. V was cut by 2 bases and J by 6 bases, with 10 bases left in between. The CDR3 region has the DNA TGTGCCAGCAGCTTATTCGGGGGTTCTGAAGCTTTCTTT. This sequence encodes CASSLFGGSEAFF.

This chain links TRBV11-2 with TRBJ2-2; weak D call: TRBD1 (7 bases). Germline CDR1 SGHAT, CDR2 FQNNGV. The CDR3 totals 14 residues. V lost 6 bases, J lost 7 bases, and 15 bases lay in between. CDR3 nucleotides: TGTGCCAGCAGATCAGGGGGGCAGGACGGGGAGCTGTTTTTT. This sequence encodes CASRSGGQDGELFF.

This clone was counted a few times. The rearrangement links TRBV4-3 to TRBJ1-2, with D perhaps TRBD1 (5 bases). The CDR3 covers 12 residues. Germline V CDR1 and CDR2: LGHNA, YSLEER. Trimming removed 1 base at V and 5 bases at J, with 5 bases between. This chain's CDR3 is CASSQAGYGYTF. DNA for the CDR3: TGCGCCAGCAGCCAAGCAGGGTATGGCTACACCTTC.

The J gene is TRBJ2-7, the V gene TRBV7-2; 8 nucleotides agree with TRBD1. Trimming at V came to 2 bases and at J to 8 bases, leaving 5 bases not matched to a gene. CDR1 and CDR2 (germline): SGHTA, FQGNSA. The CDR3 consists of 13 residues. The CDR3 nucleotides read TGTGCCAGCAGCTTAATAGGACAGGGAAAGCAGTACTTC. It yields the protein CASSLIGQGKQYF.

This clone was recorded only once. The V gene is TRBV7-8, the J gene TRBJ2-2, with D perhaps matching TRBD2 (6 bases). CDR3 length equals 16 residues. The V gene's germline CDR1 is SGHVS and CDR2 FQNEAQ. V was trimmed by 3 bases and J by 2 bases, leaving 13 bases between them. CDR3 DNA: TGTGCCAGCAGCTTCGCGGGAACAGTCAACACCGGGGAGCTGTTTTTT. Its translation is CASSFAGTVNTGELFF. Full variable domain (rest looked up from reference TRBV7-8 and TRBJ2-2): GAGVSQSPRYKVAKRGQDVALRCDPISGHVSLFWYQQALGQGPEFLTYFQNEAQLDKSGLPSDRFFAERPEGSVSTLKIQRTQQEDSAVYLCASSFAGTVNTGELFFGEGSRLTVL.

The J gene is TRBJ2-5, the V gene TRBV12-5; D might be TRBD2 (6 bases). V was cut by 3 bases and J by 2 bases, with 13 bases left in between. Germline V gives CDR1 LGHNT, CDR2 FRNRAP. This CDR3 has 15 residues. The CDR3 protein is CASGFGDSGQETQYF. The CDR3 DNA reads TGTGCTAGTGGTTTTGGGGACTCGGGACAAGAGACCCAGTACTTC.